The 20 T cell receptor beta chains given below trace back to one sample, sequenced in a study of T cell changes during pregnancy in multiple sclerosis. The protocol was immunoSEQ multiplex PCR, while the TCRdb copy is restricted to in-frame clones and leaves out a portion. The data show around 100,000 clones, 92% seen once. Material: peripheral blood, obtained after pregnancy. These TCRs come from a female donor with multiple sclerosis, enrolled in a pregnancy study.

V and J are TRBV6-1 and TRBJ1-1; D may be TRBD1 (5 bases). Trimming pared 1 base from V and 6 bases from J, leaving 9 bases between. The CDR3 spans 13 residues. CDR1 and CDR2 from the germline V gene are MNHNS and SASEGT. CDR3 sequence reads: CASSEVKGAEAFF. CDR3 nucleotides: TGTGCCAGCAGTGAAGTAAAAGGGGCTGAAGCTTTCTTT.

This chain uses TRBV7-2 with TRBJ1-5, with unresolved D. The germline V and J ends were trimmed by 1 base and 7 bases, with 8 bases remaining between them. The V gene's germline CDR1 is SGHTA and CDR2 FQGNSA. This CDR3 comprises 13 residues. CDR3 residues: CASSLEKSQPQHF. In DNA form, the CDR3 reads TGTGCCAGCAGCTTAGAGAAGAGCCAGCCCCAGCATTTT.

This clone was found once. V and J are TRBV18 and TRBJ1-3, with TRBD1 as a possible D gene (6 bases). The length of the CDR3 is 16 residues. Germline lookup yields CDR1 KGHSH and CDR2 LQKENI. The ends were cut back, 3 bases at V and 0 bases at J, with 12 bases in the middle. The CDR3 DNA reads TGTGCCAGCTCACCGAGGACAGAGTTCTCTGGAAACACCATATATTTT. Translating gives CASSPRTEFSGNTIYF.

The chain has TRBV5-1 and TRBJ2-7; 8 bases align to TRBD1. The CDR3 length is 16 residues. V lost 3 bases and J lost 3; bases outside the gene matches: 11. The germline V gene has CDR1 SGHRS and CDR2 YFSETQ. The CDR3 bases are TGCGCCAGCAGCTCAGAAGGGACAGGCCTCCTCTACGAGCAGTACTTC. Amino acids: CASSSEGTGLLYEQYF.

This CDR3 reads CASSLGQGVFYEQYF. CDR3 nucleotide sequence: TGTGCCAGCAGCCTTGGACAGGGGGTATTCTACGAGCAGTACTTC. The chain has TRBV11-3 and TRBJ2-7, with 10 bases identical to TRBD1. With V trimmed by 5 bases and J by 3 bases, 7 bases remained unmatched. The CDR3 loop spans 15 amino acids. The germline CDR1 and CDR2 sequences are SGHNT and YENEEA.

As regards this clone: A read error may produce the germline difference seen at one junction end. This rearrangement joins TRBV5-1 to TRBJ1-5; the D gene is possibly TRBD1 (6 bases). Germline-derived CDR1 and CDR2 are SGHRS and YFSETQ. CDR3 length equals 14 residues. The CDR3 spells CASSLDSPNQPQHF. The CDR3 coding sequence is TGCGCCAGCAGTTTGGACAGTCCCAATCAGCCCCAGCATTTT.

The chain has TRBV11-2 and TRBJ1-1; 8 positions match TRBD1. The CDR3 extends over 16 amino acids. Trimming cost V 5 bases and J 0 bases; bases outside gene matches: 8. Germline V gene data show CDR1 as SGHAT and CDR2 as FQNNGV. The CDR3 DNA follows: TGTGCCAGCAGCCCTTCTCGGACAGGGTTGAACACTGAAGCTTTCTTT. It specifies CASSPSRTGLNTEAFF.

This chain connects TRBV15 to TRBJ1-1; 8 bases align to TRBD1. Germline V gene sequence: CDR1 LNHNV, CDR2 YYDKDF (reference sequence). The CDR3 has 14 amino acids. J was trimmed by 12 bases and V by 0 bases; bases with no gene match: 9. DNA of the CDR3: TGTGCCACCAGCAGAGATTTTCAGGACAGGGCTCCTTTCTTT. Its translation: CATSRDFQDRAPFF.

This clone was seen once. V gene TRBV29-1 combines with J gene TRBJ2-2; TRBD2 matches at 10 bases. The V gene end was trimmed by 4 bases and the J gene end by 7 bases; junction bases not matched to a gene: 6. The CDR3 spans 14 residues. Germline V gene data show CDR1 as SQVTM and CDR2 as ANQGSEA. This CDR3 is CSVGTSGNLGELFF. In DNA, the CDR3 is TGCAGCGTTGGAACTAGCGGGAACCTCGGGGAGCTGTTTTTT.

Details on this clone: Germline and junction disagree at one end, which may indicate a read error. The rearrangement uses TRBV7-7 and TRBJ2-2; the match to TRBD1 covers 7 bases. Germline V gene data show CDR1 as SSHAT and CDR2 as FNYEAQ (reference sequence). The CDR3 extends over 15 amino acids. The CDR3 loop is CASSRQGAGTGELFF. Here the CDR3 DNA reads TGTGCTAGCAGCCGACAGGGCGCGGGCACCGGGGAGCTGTTTTTT.

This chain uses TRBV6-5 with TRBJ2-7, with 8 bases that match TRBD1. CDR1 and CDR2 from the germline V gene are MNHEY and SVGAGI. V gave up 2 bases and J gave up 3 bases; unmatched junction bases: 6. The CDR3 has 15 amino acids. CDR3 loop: CASSYRTGPNYEQYF. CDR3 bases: TGTGCCAGCAGTTACCGGACAGGGCCTAACTACGAGCAGTACTTC.

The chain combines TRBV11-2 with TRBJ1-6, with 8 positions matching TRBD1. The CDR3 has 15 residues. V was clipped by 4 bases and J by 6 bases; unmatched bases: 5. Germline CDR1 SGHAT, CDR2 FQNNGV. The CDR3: CASSSYRGGNSPLHF. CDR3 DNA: TGTGCCAGCAGCTCCTACAGGGGGGGTAATTCACCCCTCCACTTT.

CDR3 protein: CASSLGVTGELFF. CDR3 sequence (DNA): TGCGCCAGCAGCTTAGGAGTCACCGGGGAGCTGTTTTTT. The chain recombines TRBV5-1 with TRBJ2-2; D not resolved. With 2 bases removed from V and 4 bases from J, the gap between germline ends came to 6 bases. The CDR3 has 13 residues. Germline values: CDR1 SGHRS, CDR2 YFSETQ.

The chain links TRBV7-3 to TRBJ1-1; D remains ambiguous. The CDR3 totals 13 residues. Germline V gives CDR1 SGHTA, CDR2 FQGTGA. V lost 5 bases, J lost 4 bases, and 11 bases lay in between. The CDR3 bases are TGTGCCAGCAGCCGAGAGGGTGTCACTGAAGCTTTCTTT. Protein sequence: CASSREGVTEAFF.

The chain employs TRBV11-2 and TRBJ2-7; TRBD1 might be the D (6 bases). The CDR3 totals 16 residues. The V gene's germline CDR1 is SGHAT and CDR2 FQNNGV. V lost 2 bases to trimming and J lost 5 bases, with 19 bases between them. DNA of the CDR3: TGTGCCAGCAGCTTATGGCCAAGGGGCAGGGGCCACGAGCAGTACTTC. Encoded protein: CASSLWPRGRGHEQYF.

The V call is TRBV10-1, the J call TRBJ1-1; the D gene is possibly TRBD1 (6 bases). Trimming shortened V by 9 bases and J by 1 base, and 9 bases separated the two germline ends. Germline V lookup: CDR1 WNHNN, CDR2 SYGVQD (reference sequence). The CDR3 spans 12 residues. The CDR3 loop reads CARDSRNTEAFF. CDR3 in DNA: TGCGCCAGGGACAGTCGGAACACTGAAGCTTTCTTT.

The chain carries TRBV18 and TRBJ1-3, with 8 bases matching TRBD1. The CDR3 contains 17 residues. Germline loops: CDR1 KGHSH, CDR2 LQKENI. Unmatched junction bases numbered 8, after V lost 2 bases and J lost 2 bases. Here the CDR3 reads CASSPFDRGIPGNTIYF. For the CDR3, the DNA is TGTGCCAGCTCACCATTCGACAGGGGAATACCTGGAAACACCATATATTTT.

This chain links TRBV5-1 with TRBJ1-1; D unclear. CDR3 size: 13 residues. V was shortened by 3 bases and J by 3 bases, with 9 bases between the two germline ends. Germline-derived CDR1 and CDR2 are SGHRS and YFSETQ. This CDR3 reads CASSWTLDTEAFF. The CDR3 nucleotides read TGCGCCAGCAGCTGGACTTTGGACACTGAAGCTTTCTTT.

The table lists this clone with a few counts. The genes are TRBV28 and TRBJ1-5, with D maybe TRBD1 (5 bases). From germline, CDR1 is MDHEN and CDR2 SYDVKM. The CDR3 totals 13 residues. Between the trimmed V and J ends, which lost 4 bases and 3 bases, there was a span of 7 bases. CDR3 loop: CASSSTANQPQHF. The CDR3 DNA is TGTGCCAGCAGTTCGACAGCCAATCAGCCCCAGCATTTT.

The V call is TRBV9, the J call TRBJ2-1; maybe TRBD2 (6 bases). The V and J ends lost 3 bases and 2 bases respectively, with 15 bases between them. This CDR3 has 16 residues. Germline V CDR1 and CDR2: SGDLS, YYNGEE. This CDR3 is CASSETGVLAYNEQFF. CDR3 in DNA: TGTGCCAGCAGCGAAACGGGGGTACTAGCCTACAATGAGCAGTTCTTC.